Below, 4 T cell receptor beta chains from the same sample are listed, as sequenced in a study of T cell responses to AZD1222 COVID-19 vaccine. Some clones are missing from TCRdb's copy, which holds only in-frame ones; the method was immunoSEQ multiplex PCR. Counted here are roughly 99,000 clones, roughly nine tenths occurring once; the ten biggest clones make up 4.5% to 5.5%. The sequencing here drew on peripheral blood, taken 28 days after the second AZD1222 dose. These receptors all come from an adult who received the AZD1222 COVID-19 vaccine.

This chain joins TRBV19 and TRBJ2-7; TRBD1 matches at 9 bases. The CDR3 covers 15 residues. Germline lookup yields CDR1 LNHDA and CDR2 SQIVND (reference sequence). V trimming: 5 bases; J trimming: 6 bases; junction bases outside the gene matches: 11. The CDR3 DNA sequence: TGTGCCAGTAGTGCAGCCGGGACAGGGTTCATCGAGCAGTACTTC. It specifies CASSAAGTGFIEQYF.

The chain combines TRBV29-1 with TRBJ2-1; TRBD1 matches 9 bases. This CDR3 spans 17 amino acids. V lost 7 bases to trimming and J lost 0 bases; unmatched junction nucleotides: 13. Germline lookup yields CDR1 SQVTM and CDR2 ANQGSEA. The CDR3 DNA follows: TGCAGCGCCACTCCCCGGACAGGGGCTAGCTCCTACAATGAGCAGTTCTTC. Translation: CSATPRTGASSYNEQFF.

The chain has TRBV27 and TRBJ1-6; D is undetermined. The CDR3 extends over 16 amino acids. Deletions cut 7 bases from V and 0 bases from J, with 13 bases between. CDR1 and CDR2 (germline): MNHEY, SMNVEV (reference sequence). CDR3 loop: CASTPDMSSYNSPLHF. The CDR3 nucleotides read TGTGCCAGCACCCCAGACATGAGCTCCTATAATTCACCCCTCCACTTT.

This chain joins TRBV19 and TRBJ1-3; the match to TRBD1 covers 8 bases. V lost 8 bases to trimming and J lost 4 bases; unmatched junction nucleotides: 10. From germline, CDR1 is LNHDA and CDR2 SQIVND (reference sequence). This CDR3 comprises 15 residues. The CDR3 reads CASALMGTGGNTIYF. DNA for the CDR3: TGTGCCAGTGCGTTGATGGGGACAGGAGGAAACACCATATATTTT. The complete variable domain, with remaining parts taken from reference TRBV19 and TRBJ1-3, reads DGGITQSPKYLFRKEGQNVTLSCEQNLNHDAMYWYRQDPGQGLRLIYYSQIVNDFQKGDIAEGYSVSREKKESFPLTVTSAQKNPTAFYLCASALMGTGGNTIYFGEGSWLTVV.